This record looks at one T cell receptor beta chain sequence and its context. This clonotype was counted between two and nine times. Its antigen specificity is not known. Germline and junction disagree at one end, which may indicate a read error. The library was built by means of 5' RACE. TCRdb records Illumina HiSeq 2500 as the sequencer. The second PCR ran for about 7 to 11 cycles and used a J-beta primer mix along with a sample-barcoded 5' primer. A unique molecular identifier was introduced onto each TCR beta cDNA molecule by a template-switch 5' adaptor carrying 12 random nucleotides. Each sample yielded at least 2.5 million CDR3-containing paired-end reads. First-strand cDNA was synthesized from all RNA with the Mint cDNA synthesis kit, primed by a TRBC-specific oligonucleotide. Following uracil-DNA glycosylase treatment, all cDNA underwent a first 18-cycle PCR with the universal primers M1SS and BC2_uni_R. From the authors' description of their analysis: Each sample was normalized by randomly selecting 1 million high-quality reads, each carrying a distinct molecular identifier. Instead of being binned into consensus sequences, reads with shared molecular identifiers were discarded. CDR3 identification, clonotype clustering and error correction used MiTCR with a Q25 quality threshold and the strictest error-elimination algorithm. Lower-bound total TCR beta diversity was estimated with a nonparametric unseen species model using Euler transformation. TCRdb reprocessed the public reads (quality trimming at Q25 with fastp, clone calling with MiXCR) and kept in-frame beta chains. CDR3 protein duplicates are merged, each entry listing the most common genes and DNA. These V and J calls derive from TCRdb rather than the authors' analysis. This sample is represented by around 1,000,000 distinct CDR3 sequences; roughly two fifths of them were singletons. The ten biggest clones cover about an eighth of the sample.

This specimen belongs to a study of blood T cells in healthy people across ages (dated by TCRdb to between 2014 and 2017). In terms of the full investigation: Template switching captured roughly one uniquely barcoded TCR beta cDNA molecule per two T cells in model experiments. Age-related changes in TCR beta repertoire diversity were measured in the study by deep sequencing normalized with unique cDNA molecular identifiers. The donors were split into four age groups: young (average around 16 years), middle-aged (over 35), aged (more than 60) and long-lived (under 85). Donors of different ages were randomly distributed across sequencing lanes to avoid experimental bias. Using the same blood draw, the study looked at two additional independent replicas of 1 million unique cDNA reads for two donors, one aged 18 to 30 and the other aged 80 or older.

Donors were 30 to 45 systemically healthy Caucasian individuals from Russia aged roughly 6 to 90 years. Each donor gave ten milliliters of peripheral blood, drawn into EDTA-treated Vacutainer tubes. Ficoll-Paque density-gradient centrifugation was used to isolate PBMCs, with at least 6 million per sample. Total RNA, at least 6 micrograms per sample, was extracted from PBMCs with Trizol reagent. For every donor, an aliquot of PBMCs went through flow cytometry to measure the percentages of naive CD45RAhigh/CD27high T cells. Including cysteine and phenylalanine, the CDR3 has 12 amino acids. Only CDR3 DNA is held: 36 bases, read in frame from base 1. From a lookup of the germline V gene, CDR1 and CDR2 are ENHRY and SYGVKD. The paper's findings and limits, for the study overall: Estimates of total diversity based on one million sequenced T cells were considered lower bounds and underestimates. Compared with the aged group, the long-lived group had more naive CD4+ T cells, fewer expanded clones and increased TCR diversity, suggesting age selection. Because donor CMV infection status was unknown, age-related changes in expanded clonotypes were potentially confounded. Observed TCR beta diversity per million T cells fell roughly linearly with age, and a significant reduction was already apparent by age about 43. Bulk unsorted PBMC profiling prevented conclusive comparison of naive and antigen-experienced compartments. There was a strong correlation between observed TCR beta diversity and the percentage of naive T cells measured by flow cytometry.

This receptor was obtained from a young man in good health. This receptor chain uses TRBV10-3 and TRBJ1-1; the best D guess is TRBD1, with 6 bases matching. Sequencing input: blood. The CDR3 in this case is CASSGGQPEAFF. The nucleotide sequence reads TGTGCCAGCAGTGGGGGCCAACCTGAAGCTTTCTTT.